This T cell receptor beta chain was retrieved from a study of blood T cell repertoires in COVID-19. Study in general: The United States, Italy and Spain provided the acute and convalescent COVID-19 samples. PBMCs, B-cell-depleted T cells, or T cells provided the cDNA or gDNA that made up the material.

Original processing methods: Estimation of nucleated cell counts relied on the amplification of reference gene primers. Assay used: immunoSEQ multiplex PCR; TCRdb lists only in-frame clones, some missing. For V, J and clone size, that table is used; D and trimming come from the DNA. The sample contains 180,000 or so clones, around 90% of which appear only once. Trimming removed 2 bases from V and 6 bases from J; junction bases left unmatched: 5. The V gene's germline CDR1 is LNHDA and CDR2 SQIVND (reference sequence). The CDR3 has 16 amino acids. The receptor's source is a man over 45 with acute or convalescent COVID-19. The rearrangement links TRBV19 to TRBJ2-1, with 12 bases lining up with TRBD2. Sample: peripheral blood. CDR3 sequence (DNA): TGTGCCAGTAGTATACGGCTAGCGGGAGGGGGCAATGAGCAGTTCTTC. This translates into CASSIRLAGGGNEQFF.